This passage covers 32 T cell receptor beta chains from one sample sequenced in a study of T cell clusters in autoimmune cytopenias. Some 34,000 genome equivalents of blood DNA were amplified for TRB. TRB was amplified by touch-down multiplex PCR, primer pools A and B combined. TCRdb re-called the multiplex PCR reads; one entry per CDR3 protein, DNA not given. The sample features some 11,000 distinct CDR3 sequences, with around 20% in its top ten. These same records also appear under a second study, on T cell repertoires in aging, cancer and after chemotherapy.

The sample consisted of peripheral blood. The source of these receptors is a human donor in good health.

The rearrangement joins TRBV24-1 to TRBJ1-2; TCRdb reports TRBD1, a call that lacks DNA to check it against. Germline CDR1 and CDR2: KGHDR and SFDVKD. CDR3 length equals 13 residues. CDR3 residues: CATSDGTKGGYTF.

The chain joins TRBV7-2 to TRBJ2-5; as DNA is missing, the TRBD1 call by TCRdb cannot be tested. This CDR3 has 13 amino acids. Per the germline V gene, CDR1 is SGHTA and CDR2 is FQGNSA. CDR3 sequence reads: CASNLASSGAQYF.

This clonotype is classed as medium-sized by frequency. The CDR3 here is CASSIGHRGGNTIYF. The V call is TRBV19, the J call TRBJ1-3; the D call from TCRdb, TRBD1, cannot be confirmed without DNA. The CDR3 length is 15 residues. Germline V gives CDR1 LNHDA, CDR2 SQIVND (reference sequence).

The chain carries TRBV6-2 or TRBV6-3 and TRBJ2-5. The CDR3 consists of 14 residues. Germline V gives CDR1 MNHEY, CDR2 SVGEGT. This chain's CDR3 is CASSYLYPQETQYF.

The chain links TRBV13 to TRBJ2-3; TCRdb gives TRBD2 as the D gene, but with no DNA this cannot be confirmed. The CDR3 has 18 amino acids. Germline loops: CDR1 PRHDT, CDR2 FYEKMQ (reference sequence). CDR3: CASSFRIGLAEERDTQYF.

V gene TRBV7-2 combines with J gene TRBJ1-4; TCRdb returns TRBD1, unconfirmable since there is no DNA. The CDR3 length is 15 residues. CDR1 and CDR2 (germline): SGHTA, FQGNSA. The CDR3 loop is CASSSRAGTNEKLFF.

The V gene is TRBV4-3, the J gene TRBJ2-3; TCRdb lists TRBD2, though no DNA is available to test this call. Germline assignment: CDR1 LGHNA and CDR2 YSLEER. The CDR3 runs to 14 residues. CDR3 sequence reads: CASSFSGSTDTQYF.

The rearrangement joins TRBV4-3 to TRBJ2-2; TCRdb proposes TRBD1, but this gene call is untestable without DNA. CDR3 length equals 16 residues. CDR1 is LGHNA, CDR2 YSLEER, per germline. CDR3 loop: CASSHYRGAETGELFF.

The chain couples TRBV10-3 to TRBJ1-4. This CDR3 has 13 residues. CDR1 ENHRY and CDR2 SYGVKD come from the germline V gene. The chain's CDR3 is CAISERADEKLFF.

The chain combines TRBV5-4 with TRBJ2-1; TCRdb indicates TRBD2, and absent DNA this call remains unverified. Germline V gene sequence: CDR1 SGHNT, CDR2 YYREEE (reference sequence). CDR3 length equals 14 residues. CDR3 region: CASSLPGAHGGQFF.

CDR3 region: CASNHPGIAGVGKTQYF. V usage is TRBV19 and J usage is TRBJ2-5; TCRdb lists TRBD2, though no DNA is available to test this call. Germline CDR1 LNHDA, CDR2 SQIVND (reference sequence). The CDR3 totals 17 residues. Full variable domain (rest looked up from reference TRBV19 and TRBJ2-5): DGGITQSPKYLFRKEGQNVTLSCEQNLNHDAMYWYRQDPGQGLRLIYYSQIVNDFQKGDIAEGYSVSREKKESFPLTVTSAQKNPTAFYLCASNHPGIAGVGKTQYFGPGTRLLVL.

The CDR3 sequence: CSARDRGTSGRALNEQYF. The chain combines TRBV20-1 with TRBJ2-7; TCRdb proposes TRBD2, but this gene call is untestable without DNA. This CDR3 has 18 amino acids. Germline CDR1 is DFQATT and CDR2 is SNEGSKA (reference sequence).

The chain combines TRBV6-6 with TRBJ2-7; the TCRdb D gene call, TRBD1, has no DNA to confirm it. This CDR3 is built from 13 residues. From germline, CDR1 is MNHNY and CDR2 SVGAGI (reference sequence). CDR3 region: CASSYEGVAEQYF.

The V gene is TRBV5-4, the J gene TRBJ2-2; without DNA, the TCRdb call of TRBD2 cannot be checked. Per germline, CDR1 SGHNT and CDR2 YYREEE (reference sequence). This CDR3 is 16 amino acids long. The CDR3 protein is CASSRGLAENTGELFF.

This clonotype is deemed medium-sized by its frequency. The genes are TRBV18 and TRBJ2-1; TCRdb calls TRBD1, which cannot be checked without DNA. CDR1 is KGHSH and CDR2 is LQKENI in the germline V gene. The CDR3 is 14 residues long. The CDR3 spells CASSPDRGGNEQFF.

The chain carries TRBV30 and TRBJ1-4; the D call from TCRdb, TRBD1, cannot be confirmed without DNA. CDR1 is GTSNPN, CDR2 SVGIG, per germline (reference sequence). The CDR3 loop spans 15 amino acids. The CDR3 spells CAWSAQGTGGEKLFF.

This chain connects TRBV12-3 or TRBV12-4 to TRBJ1-6. The CDR3 spans 13 residues. The CDR3 region is CASSFFTDSPLHF.

Measured by frequency, this clonotype is medium-sized. This chain links TRBV18 with TRBJ2-7; TCRdb indicates TRBD2, and absent DNA this call remains unverified. The V gene's germline CDR1 is KGHSH and CDR2 LQKENI. This CDR3 is built from 15 residues. The CDR3 is CASSPTSGSKNEQYF.

The genes are TRBV27 and TRBJ2-7; the D gene TCRdb calls, TRBD1, cannot be checked with no DNA. The CDR3 covers 14 residues. Germline CDR1 is MNHEY and CDR2 is SMNVEV (reference sequence). The CDR3 sequence: CASSTGTGAYEQYF.

V and J are TRBV19 and TRBJ1-6; without DNA, the TCRdb call of TRBD1 cannot be checked. Germline V gene sequence: CDR1 LNHDA, CDR2 SQIVND (reference sequence). The CDR3 has 16 amino acids. CDR3 amino acids: CASSPRRSSYNSPLHF.

This clonotype counts as medium-sized by frequency. CDR3 sequence reads: CASSYPAGANSPLHF. The chain links TRBV6-5 to TRBJ1-6. This CDR3 region has 15 residues. Germline V CDR1 and CDR2: MNHEY, SVGAGI.

This rearrangement joins TRBV7-2 to TRBJ1-1. Germline lookup yields CDR1 SGHTA and CDR2 FQGNSA. The CDR3 is 14 residues long. The CDR3 reads CASSLYTLNTEAFF.

The J gene is TRBJ1-1, the V gene TRBV18. Germline V gene lookup returns CDR1 KGHSH and CDR2 LQKENI. The CDR3 has 15 amino acids. CDR3 in amino acids: CASSPDLYTNTEAFF.

This clonotype is deemed medium-sized by its frequency. J is TRBJ1-4 and V is TRBV5-4. This CDR3 has 14 residues. Germline V gene sequence: CDR1 SGHNT, CDR2 YYREEE (reference sequence). The CDR3 protein is CASSLSATNEKLFF.

V usage is TRBV6-2 or TRBV6-3 and J usage is TRBJ1-5; TCRdb selects TRBD1, and the lack of DNA leaves this call unchecked. This CDR3 comprises 11 residues. Germline CDR1 MNHEY, CDR2 SVGEGT. The CDR3 loop is CASSFPEPQHF.

Measured by frequency, this clonotype is medium-sized. The chain couples TRBV19 to TRBJ2-5; TCRdb's D call of TRBD1 is untestable without DNA. CDR1 is LNHDA, CDR2 SQIVND, per germline (reference sequence). The CDR3 runs 14 residues. The CDR3 spells CASSINREKETQYF.

Judged by frequency, this clonotype is medium-sized. The rearrangement uses TRBV19 and TRBJ2-1; TCRdb's assignment of TRBD2 cannot be checked, as there is no DNA. The CDR3 is 16 amino acids. In germline, CDR1 is LNHDA, CDR2 SQIVND (reference sequence). The CDR3 reads CASSRLKWEGQDEQFF.

This clonotype is labeled medium-sized based on frequency. The rearrangement uses TRBV6-5 and TRBJ2-7. Germline assignment: CDR1 MNHEY and CDR2 SVGAGI. The length of the CDR3 is 11 residues. CDR3 region: CASRASDEQYF.

The V gene is TRBV20-1, the J gene TRBJ2-3; TCRdb's assignment of TRBD2 cannot be checked, as there is no DNA. Germline V gene sequence: CDR1 DFQATT, CDR2 SNEGSKA (reference sequence). This CDR3 is 13 amino acids long. CDR3: CSAGTSGTDTQYF.

The rearrangement uses TRBV29-1 and TRBJ2-7; TCRdb proposes TRBD2, but this gene call is untestable without DNA. This CDR3 has 15 amino acids. CDR1 and CDR2 from the germline V gene are SQVTM and ANQGSEA. CDR3 loop: CSASAPERASYEQYF.

V gene TRBV28 combines with J gene TRBJ2-2. The CDR3 loop spans 13 amino acids. CDR1 is MDHEN and CDR2 is SYDVKM in the germline V gene. The CDR3 reads CASSRSNTGELFF.

V usage is TRBV6-1 and J usage is TRBJ2-1; the TRBD2 assignment by TCRdb is unverifiable without DNA. The CDR3 runs 16 residues. Germline CDR1 and CDR2: MNHNS and SASEGT. The CDR3 loop reads CASSEGVGPGYDEQFF.